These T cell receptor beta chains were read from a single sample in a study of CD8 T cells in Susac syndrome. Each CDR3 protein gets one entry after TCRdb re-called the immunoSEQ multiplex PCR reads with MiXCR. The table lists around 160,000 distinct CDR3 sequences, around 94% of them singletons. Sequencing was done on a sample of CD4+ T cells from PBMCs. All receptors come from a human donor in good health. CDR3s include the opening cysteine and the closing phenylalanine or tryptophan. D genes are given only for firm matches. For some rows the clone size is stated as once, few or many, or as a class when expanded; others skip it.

CDR3 protein: CASSLLSGEAKNIQYF; CDR3 DNA: TGTGCCAGCAGCTTGCTCTCAGGGGAGGCCAAAAACATTCAGTACTTC; V gene: TRBV5-6; D gene: NA; clone size: NA; J gene: TRBJ2-4
CDR3 protein: CASSSRLGRGGEQFF; CDR3 DNA: TGTGCCAGCAGCTCTAGACTAGGGAGAGGTGGTGAGCAGTTCTTC; V gene: TRBV7-3; D gene: NA; clone size: once; J gene: TRBJ2-1
CDR3 protein: CASSIRTEGGGYTF; CDR3 DNA: TGTGCCAGTAGTATAAGGACAGAGGGTGGAGGCTACACCTTC; V gene: TRBV19; D gene: NA; clone size: NA; J gene: TRBJ1-2
CDR3 protein: CASSLSGSIRREQYF; CDR3 DNA: TGTGCCAGCAGCTTGAGTGGGTCTATCCGGCGGGAGCAGTACTTC; V gene: TRBV5-4; D gene: NA; clone size: NA; J gene: TRBJ2-7
CDR3 protein: CASSLGQGDPDTQYF; CDR3 DNA: TGTGCCAGCAGTTTAGGACAGGGGGACCCAGATACGCAGTATTTT; V gene: TRBV28; D gene: TRBD1; clone size: NA; J gene: TRBJ2-3
CDR3 protein: CASRPPTDTQYF; CDR3 DNA: TGTGCCAGCAGGCCCCCGACAGATACGCAGTATTTT; V gene: TRBV6-2/TRBV6-3; D gene: NA; clone size: few; J gene: TRBJ2-3
CDR3 protein: CSAPAGYRETQYF; CDR3 DNA: TGCAGTGCTCCGGCTGGGTACCGAGAGACCCAGTACTTC; V gene: TRBV20-1; D gene: NA; clone size: NA; J gene: TRBJ2-5
CDR3 protein: CATSRDPSGGLGELFF; CDR3 DNA: TGTGCCACCAGCAGAGATCCTAGCGGGGGTCTCGGGGAGCTGTTTTTT; V gene: TRBV15; D gene: TRBD2; clone size: NA; J gene: TRBJ2-2
CDR3 protein: CASSKVGTGGIGAFF; CDR3 DNA: TGTGCCAGCAGTAAGGTCGGGACAGGGGGCATCGGAGCTTTCTTT; V gene: TRBV25-1; D gene: TRBD1; clone size: NA; J gene: TRBJ1-1
CDR3 protein: CASGGVGSGNSPLHF; CDR3 DNA: TGTGCCAGCGGGGGTGTGGGCAGCGGCAATTCACCCCTCCACTTT; V gene: TRBV28; D gene: NA; clone size: NA; J gene: TRBJ1-6
CDR3 protein: CSVGGAGGYTF; CDR3 DNA: TGCAGCGTGGGGGGGGCTGGCGGCTACACCTTC; V gene: TRBV29-1; D gene: NA; clone size: NA; J gene: TRBJ1-2
CDR3 protein: CASSALEGAGNQPQHF; CDR3 DNA: TGTGCCAGCAGTGCCTTGGAGGGGGCAGGCAATCAGCCCCAGCATTTT; V gene: TRBV27; D gene: TRBD1; clone size: NA; J gene: TRBJ1-5
CDR3 protein: CASSLALGVRTYEQYF; CDR3 DNA: TGTGCCAGCAGTTTAGCGCTAGGGGTACGGACCTACGAGCAGTACTTC; V gene: TRBV12-3/TRBV12-4; D gene: NA; clone size: NA; J gene: TRBJ2-7
CDR3 protein: CSVPGLAGETQYF; CDR3 DNA: TGCAGTGTTCCCGGACTAGCAGGAGAGACCCAGTACTTC; V gene: TRBV20-1; D gene: TRBD2; clone size: few; J gene: TRBJ2-5
CDR3 protein: CASSQDPALLYEQYF; CDR3 DNA: TGTGCCAGCAGCCAAGACCCCGCCCTCCTTTACGAGCAGTACTTC; V gene: TRBV3-1; D gene: NA; clone size: NA; J gene: TRBJ2-7
CDR3 protein: CASSVEGSGNTIYF; CDR3 DNA: TGTGCCAGCAGCGTAGAGGGTTCTGGAAACACCATATATTTT; V gene: TRBV9; D gene: NA; clone size: NA; J gene: TRBJ1-3
CDR3 protein: CAWSPTGYGYTF; CDR3 DNA: TGTGCCTGGAGTCCGACGGGTTATGGCTACACCTTC; V gene: TRBV30; D gene: NA; clone size: NA; J gene: TRBJ1-2
CDR3 protein: CSARGTGLDIQYF; CDR3 DNA: TGCAGTGCTAGAGGGACAGGTTTGGACATTCAGTACTTC; V gene: TRBV20-1; D gene: TRBD1; clone size: NA; J gene: TRBJ2-4
CDR3 protein: CSAPGQGFSNEQFF; CDR3 DNA: TGCAGCGCCCCGGGACAGGGGTTTTCTAATGAGCAGTTCTTC; V gene: TRBV29-1; D gene: TRBD1; clone size: NA; J gene: TRBJ2-1
CDR3 protein: CASSQDPRQEAFF; CDR3 DNA: TGTGCCAGCAGCCAAGACCCCCGGCAGGAAGCTTTCTTT; V gene: TRBV3-1; D gene: NA; clone size: NA; J gene: TRBJ1-1
CDR3 protein: CASSQDKNTEAFF; CDR3 DNA: TGCGCCAGCAGCCAAGATAAGAACACTGAAGCTTTCTTT; V gene: TRBV4-3; D gene: NA; clone size: NA; J gene: TRBJ1-1
CDR3 protein: CSARIPGLYGYTF; CDR3 DNA: TGCAGTGCTAGAATCCCGGGATTGTATGGCTACACCTTC; V gene: TRBV20-1; D gene: NA; clone size: NA; J gene: TRBJ1-2
CDR3 protein: CASSFRGDRGTQYF; CDR3 DNA: TGCGCCAGCAGCTTTCGCGGTGATCGAGGGACCCAGTACTTC; V gene: TRBV5-1; D gene: NA; clone size: NA; J gene: TRBJ2-5
CDR3 protein: CSARDPTGGTGELFF; CDR3 DNA: TGCAGTGCTAGAGACCCGACAGGGGGCACCGGGGAGCTGTTTTTT; V gene: TRBV20-1; D gene: TRBD1; clone size: NA; J gene: TRBJ2-2
CDR3 protein: CASSLNPTGARGYTF; CDR3 DNA: TGCGCCAGCAGTTTGAATCCCACAGGGGCACGAGGCTACACCTTC; V gene: TRBV5-1; D gene: TRBD1; clone size: NA; J gene: TRBJ1-2
CDR3 protein: CSVLRGTGTDTQYF; CDR3 DNA: TGCAGCGTTCTCAGAGGTACAGGCACAGATACGCAGTATTTT; V gene: TRBV29-1; D gene: NA; clone size: NA; J gene: TRBJ2-3
CDR3 protein: CSVGKSDAYGYTF; CDR3 DNA: TGCAGCGTTGGTAAATCGGACGCCTATGGCTACACCTTC; V gene: TRBV29-1; D gene: NA; clone size: NA; J gene: TRBJ1-2
CDR3 protein: CASSLPLGTGANVLTF; CDR3 DNA: TGTGCCAGCAGCCTACCTCTCGGGACTGGGGCCAACGTCCTGACTTTC; V gene: TRBV7-3; D gene: NA; clone size: NA; J gene: TRBJ2-6
CDR3 protein: CSGRKTSNQPQHF; CDR3 DNA: TGCAGTGGAAGAAAGACAAGCAATCAGCCCCAGCATTTT; V gene: TRBV20-1; D gene: NA; clone size: NA; J gene: TRBJ1-5
CDR3 protein: CSANDRWGNEQFF; CDR3 DNA: TGCAGTGCAAACGACAGGTGGGGCAATGAGCAGTTCTTC; V gene: TRBV20-1; D gene: NA; clone size: NA; J gene: TRBJ2-1
CDR3 protein: CASSAVDTGELFF; CDR3 DNA: TGTGCCAGCAGTGCTGTGGACACCGGGGAGCTGTTTTTT; V gene: TRBV28; D gene: NA; clone size: NA; J gene: TRBJ2-2
CDR3 protein: CASSPLAGGLTDTQYF; CDR3 DNA: TGTGCCAGTAGTCCCTTAGCGGGGGGGCTCACAGATACGCAGTATTTT; V gene: TRBV19; D gene: TRBD2; clone size: NA; J gene: TRBJ2-3
CDR3 protein: CSARDLGLYGYTF; CDR3 DNA: TGCAGTGCTAGAGATCTAGGGCTCTATGGCTACACCTTC; V gene: TRBV20-1; D gene: NA; clone size: once; J gene: TRBJ1-2
CDR3 protein: CAHARGQGAQPQHF; CDR3 DNA: TGCGCCCATGCTAGGGGACAGGGGGCTCAGCCCCAGCATTTT; V gene: TRBV23-1; D gene: TRBD1; clone size: NA; J gene: TRBJ1-5
CDR3 protein: CASSLQGRDTQYF; CDR3 DNA: TGTGCCAGCAGTTTACAGGGGAGAGATACGCAGTATTTT; V gene: TRBV12-3/TRBV12-4; D gene: NA; clone size: NA; J gene: TRBJ2-3
CDR3 protein: CASIGLAQETQYF; CDR3 DNA: TGCGCCAGCATCGGACTAGCCCAAGAGACCCAGTACTTC; V gene: TRBV5-1; D gene: TRBD2; clone size: NA; J gene: TRBJ2-5
CDR3 protein: CASSHVGGYNEQFF; CDR3 DNA: TGTGCCAGCAGCCACGTCGGGGGCTACAATGAGCAGTTCTTC; V gene: TRBV14; D gene: NA; clone size: once; J gene: TRBJ2-1
CDR3 protein: CSASSREGGDYNEQFF; CDR3 DNA: TGCAGTGCTAGCTCTCGTGAGGGGGGAGACTACAATGAGCAGTTCTTC; V gene: TRBV20-1; D gene: NA; clone size: NA; J gene: TRBJ2-1
CDR3 protein: CASSQFRTGIYNEQFF; CDR3 DNA: TGCGCCAGCAGCCAATTCCGGACAGGAATATACAATGAGCAGTTCTTC; V gene: TRBV4-3; D gene: TRBD1; clone size: NA; J gene: TRBJ2-1
CDR3 protein: CASSPVPGGSAQETQYF; CDR3 DNA: TGTGCCAGCAGCCCCGTCCCAGGGGGCTCAGCCCAAGAGACCCAGTACTTC; V gene: TRBV9; D gene: TRBD1; clone size: NA; J gene: TRBJ2-5
CDR3 protein: CASSLEGSQETQYF; CDR3 DNA: TGCGCCAGCAGCTTGGAGGGCAGCCAAGAGACCCAGTACTTC; V gene: TRBV5-1; D gene: NA; clone size: NA; J gene: TRBJ2-5
CDR3 protein: CASSFQGLGGGNTIYF; CDR3 DNA: TGTGCCAGCAGCTTTCAGGGGCTCGGAGGTGGAAACACCATATATTTT; V gene: TRBV11-3; D gene: NA; clone size: NA; J gene: TRBJ1-3
CDR3 protein: CASSKRTKSYTF; CDR3 DNA: TGTGCCAGCAGTAAACGGACGAAGAGCTACACCTTC; V gene: TRBV12-3/TRBV12-4; D gene: NA; clone size: NA; J gene: TRBJ1-2
CDR3 protein: CASSVGNTIYF; CDR3 DNA: TGTGCCAGCAGCGTTGGAAACACCATATATTTT; V gene: TRBV13; D gene: NA; clone size: NA; J gene: TRBJ1-3
CDR3 protein: CASSQAVNYGYTF; CDR3 DNA: TGCGCCAGCAGCCAAGCAGTTAACTATGGCTACACCTTC; V gene: TRBV4-3; D gene: NA; clone size: NA; J gene: TRBJ1-2
CDR3 protein: CASSPGNSNGYTF; CDR3 DNA: TGTGCCAGCTCACCAGGCAACAGCAATGGCTACACCTTC; V gene: TRBV18; D gene: NA; clone size: NA; J gene: TRBJ1-2
CDR3 protein: CASSEGQGFDNEQFF; CDR3 DNA: TGTGCCAGCAGTGAGGGACAGGGATTTGACAATGAGCAGTTCTTC; V gene: TRBV25-1; D gene: TRBD1; clone size: NA; J gene: TRBJ2-1
CDR3 protein: CSASTAGGYEQYF; CDR3 DNA: TGCAGTGCTAGTACGGCAGGAGGTTACGAGCAGTACTTC; V gene: TRBV20-1; D gene: NA; clone size: NA; J gene: TRBJ2-7
CDR3 protein: CASDRANYGYTF; CDR3 DNA: TGTGCCTCGGACCGAGCTAACTATGGCTACACCTTC; V gene: TRBV30; D gene: NA; clone size: NA; J gene: TRBJ1-2
CDR3 protein: CASSNLFGGGNTEAFF; CDR3 DNA: TGTGCCAGCAGTAACCTTTTCGGGGGCGGGAACACTGAAGCTTTCTTT; V gene: TRBV27; D gene: NA; clone size: NA; J gene: TRBJ1-1
CDR3 protein: CASSISGQFYGYTF; CDR3 DNA: TGTGCCAGCAGCATCTCGGGACAGTTCTATGGCTACACCTTC; V gene: TRBV7-2; D gene: TRBD1; clone size: once; J gene: TRBJ1-2
CDR3 protein: CSVDLGAKGYTF; CDR3 DNA: TGCAGCGTTGATCTGGGGGCAAAGGGCTACACCTTC; V gene: TRBV29-1; D gene: NA; clone size: NA; J gene: TRBJ1-2
CDR3 protein: CATGSGGQETQYF; CDR3 DNA: TGTGCCACCGGGAGCGGGGGACAAGAGACCCAGTACTTC; V gene: TRBV24-1; D gene: TRBD2; clone size: NA; J gene: TRBJ2-5
CDR3 protein: CASSLYAGNTIYF; CDR3 DNA: TGTGCCAGCAGCTTATATGCTGGAAACACCATATATTTT; V gene: TRBV7-3; D gene: NA; clone size: NA; J gene: TRBJ1-3
CDR3 protein: CSARGRVNEQFF; CDR3 DNA: TGCAGTGCTAGAGGTCGGGTCAATGAGCAGTTCTTC; V gene: TRBV20-1; D gene: NA; clone size: NA; J gene: TRBJ2-1
CDR3 protein: CASSFSSGGETQYF; CDR3 DNA: TGTGCCAGCAGCTTTTCTAGCGGGGGCGAGACCCAGTACTTC; V gene: TRBV7-2; D gene: TRBD2; clone size: NA; J gene: TRBJ2-5